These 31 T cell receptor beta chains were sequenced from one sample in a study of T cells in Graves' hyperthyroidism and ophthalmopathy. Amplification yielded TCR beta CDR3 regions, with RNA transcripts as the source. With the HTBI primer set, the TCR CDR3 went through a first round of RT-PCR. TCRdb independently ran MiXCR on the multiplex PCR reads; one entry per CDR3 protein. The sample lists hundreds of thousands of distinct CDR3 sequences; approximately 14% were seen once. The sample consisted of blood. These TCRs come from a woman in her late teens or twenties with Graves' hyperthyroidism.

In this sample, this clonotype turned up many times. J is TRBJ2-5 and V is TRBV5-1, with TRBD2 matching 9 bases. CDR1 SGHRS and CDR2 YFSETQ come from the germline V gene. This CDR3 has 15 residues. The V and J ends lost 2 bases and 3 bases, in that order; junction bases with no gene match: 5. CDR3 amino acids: CASSFLAGREETQYF. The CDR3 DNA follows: TGCGCCAGCAGCTTCCTAGCGGGACGGGAAGAGACCCAGTACTTC.

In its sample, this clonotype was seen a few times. CDR3 region: CAVRAPGDTQYF. As DNA, the CDR3 is TGTGCCGTCCGGGCCCCAGGAGATACGCAGTATTTT. The chain is built from TRBV28 and TRBJ2-3; D not certain. V was clipped by 11 bases and J by 5 bases, with 14 bases between them. The germline gives CDR1 MDHEN, CDR2 SYDVKM. This CDR3 has 12 residues.

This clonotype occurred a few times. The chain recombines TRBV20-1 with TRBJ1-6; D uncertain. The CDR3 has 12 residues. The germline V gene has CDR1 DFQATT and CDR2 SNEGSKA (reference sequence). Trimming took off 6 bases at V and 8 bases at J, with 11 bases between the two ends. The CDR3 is CSAKARYSPLHF. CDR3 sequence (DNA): TGCAGTGCCAAGGCCCGGTATTCACCCCTCCACTTT.

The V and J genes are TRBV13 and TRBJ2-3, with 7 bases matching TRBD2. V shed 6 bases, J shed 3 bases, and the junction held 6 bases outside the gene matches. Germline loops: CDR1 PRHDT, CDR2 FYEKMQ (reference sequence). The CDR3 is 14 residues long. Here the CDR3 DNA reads TGTGCCAGCAGAGTTGGGGGGGGGACAGATACGCAGTATTTT. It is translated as CASRVGGGTDTQYF.

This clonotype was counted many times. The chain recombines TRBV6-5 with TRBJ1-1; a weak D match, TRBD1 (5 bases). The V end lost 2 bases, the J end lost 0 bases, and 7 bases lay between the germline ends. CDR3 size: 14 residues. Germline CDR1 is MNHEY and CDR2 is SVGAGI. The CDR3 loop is CASSYGGVNTEAFF. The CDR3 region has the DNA TGTGCCAGCAGTTACGGGGGAGTGAACACTGAAGCTTTCTTT.

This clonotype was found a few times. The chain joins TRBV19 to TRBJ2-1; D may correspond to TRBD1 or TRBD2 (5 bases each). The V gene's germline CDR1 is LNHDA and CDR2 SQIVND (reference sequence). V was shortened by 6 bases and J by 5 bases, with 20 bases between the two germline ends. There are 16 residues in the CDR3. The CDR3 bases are TGTGCCAGTAGCCCCGACGGGGCTAGAGGGAACAATGAGCAGTTCTTC. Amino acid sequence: CASSPDGARGNNEQFF.

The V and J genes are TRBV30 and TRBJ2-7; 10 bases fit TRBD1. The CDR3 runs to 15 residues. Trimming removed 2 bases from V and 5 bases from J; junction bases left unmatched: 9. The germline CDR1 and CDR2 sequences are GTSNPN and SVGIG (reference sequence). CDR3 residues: CAWSRGTGDSNEQYF. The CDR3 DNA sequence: TGTGCCTGGAGTAGGGGGACAGGGGACTCGAACGAGCAGTACTTC.

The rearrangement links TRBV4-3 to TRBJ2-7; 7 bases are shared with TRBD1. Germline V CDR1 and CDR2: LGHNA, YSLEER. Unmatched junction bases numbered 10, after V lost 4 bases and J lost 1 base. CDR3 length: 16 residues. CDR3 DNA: TGCGCCAGCAGCCGAGGGCTAAGGGGGCTTTCCTACGAGCAGTACTTC. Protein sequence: CASSRGLRGLSYEQYF.

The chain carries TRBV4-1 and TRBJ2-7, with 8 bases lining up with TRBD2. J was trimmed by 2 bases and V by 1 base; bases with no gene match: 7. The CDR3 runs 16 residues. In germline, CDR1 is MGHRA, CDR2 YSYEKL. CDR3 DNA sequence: TGCGCCAGCAGCCAAGGTCGACGCGGGGGGACCTACGAGCAGTACTTC. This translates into CASSQGRRGGTYEQYF.

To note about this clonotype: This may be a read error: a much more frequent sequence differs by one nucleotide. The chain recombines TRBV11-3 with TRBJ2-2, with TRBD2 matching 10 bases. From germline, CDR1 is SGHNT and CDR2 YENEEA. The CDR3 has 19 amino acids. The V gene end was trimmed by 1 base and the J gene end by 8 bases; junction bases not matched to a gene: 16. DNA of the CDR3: TGTGCCAGCAGCTTAGTAGGACAAGCGGGAGGGCCATTTGAAGGGGAGCTGTTTTTT. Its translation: CASSLVGQAGGPFEGELFF.

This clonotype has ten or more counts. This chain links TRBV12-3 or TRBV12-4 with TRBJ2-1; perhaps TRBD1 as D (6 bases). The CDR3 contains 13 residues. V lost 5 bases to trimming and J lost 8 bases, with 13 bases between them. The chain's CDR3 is CASSITGLHEQFF. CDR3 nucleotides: TGTGCCAGCAGTATCACAGGGTTGCATGAGCAGTTCTTC.

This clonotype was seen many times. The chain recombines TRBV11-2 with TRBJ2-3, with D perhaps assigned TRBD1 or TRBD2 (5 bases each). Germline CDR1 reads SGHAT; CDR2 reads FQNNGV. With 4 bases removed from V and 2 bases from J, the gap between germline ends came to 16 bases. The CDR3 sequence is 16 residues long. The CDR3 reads CASSSNPGRPTDTQYF. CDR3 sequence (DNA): TGTGCCAGCAGCTCAAACCCGGGACGGCCCACAGATACGCAGTATTTT. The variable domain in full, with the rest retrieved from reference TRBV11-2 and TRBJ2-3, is EAGVAQSPRYKIIEKRQSVAFWCNPISGHATLYWYQQILGQGPKLLIQFQNNGVVDDSQLPKDRFSAERLKGVDSTLKIQPAKLEDSAVYLCASSSNPGRPTDTQYFGPGTRLTVL.

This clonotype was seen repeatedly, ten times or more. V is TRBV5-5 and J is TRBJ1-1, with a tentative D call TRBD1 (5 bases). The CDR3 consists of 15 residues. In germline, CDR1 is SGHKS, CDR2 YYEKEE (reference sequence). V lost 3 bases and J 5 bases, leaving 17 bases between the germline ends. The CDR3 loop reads CASSSSPGVRTEAFF. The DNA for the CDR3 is TGTGCCAGCAGCTCGTCCCCGGGGGTAAGAACTGAAGCTTTCTTT.

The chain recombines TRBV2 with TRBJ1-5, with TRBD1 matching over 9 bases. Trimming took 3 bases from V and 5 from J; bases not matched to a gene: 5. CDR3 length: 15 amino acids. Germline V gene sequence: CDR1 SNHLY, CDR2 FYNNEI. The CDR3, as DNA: TGTGCCAGCAGTGAGTCACAGGGGGCGTATCAGCCCCAGCATTTT. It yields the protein CASSESQGAYQPQHF.

The CDR3 nucleotides read TGTGCCAGCAGTTCTCGGGGAACGGTCACCAAAGAGCAGTACTTC. Translated, it gives CASSSRGTVTKEQYF. This sequence joins TRBV28 and TRBJ2-7; TRBD2 might be the D (5 bases). CDR3 length: 15 residues. Germline V lookup: CDR1 MDHEN, CDR2 SYDVKM. V gave up 4 bases and J gave up 7 bases, with 20 bases separating them.

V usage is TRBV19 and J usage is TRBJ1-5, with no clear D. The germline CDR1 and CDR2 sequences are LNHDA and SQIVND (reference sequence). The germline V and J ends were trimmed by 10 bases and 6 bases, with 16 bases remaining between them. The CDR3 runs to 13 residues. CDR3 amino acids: CATSFGVGQPQHF. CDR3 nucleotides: TGTGCCACCTCGTTCGGGGTCGGTCAGCCCCAGCATTTT.

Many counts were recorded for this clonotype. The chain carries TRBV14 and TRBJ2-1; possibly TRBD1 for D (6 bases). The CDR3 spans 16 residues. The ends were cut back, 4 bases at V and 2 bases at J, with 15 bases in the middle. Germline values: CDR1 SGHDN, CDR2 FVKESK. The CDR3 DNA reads TGTGCCAGCAGCCCCCTGGACAGTGCCCCCTACAATGAGCAGTTCTTC. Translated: CASSPLDSAPYNEQFF.

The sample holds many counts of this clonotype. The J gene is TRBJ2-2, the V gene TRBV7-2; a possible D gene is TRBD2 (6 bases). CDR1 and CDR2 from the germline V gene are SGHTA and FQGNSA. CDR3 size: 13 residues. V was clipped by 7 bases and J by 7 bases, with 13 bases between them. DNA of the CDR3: TGTGCCAGCAACTTGGGGGGTATCGGGGAGCTGTTTTTT. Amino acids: CASNLGGIGELFF.

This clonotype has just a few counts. As DNA, the CDR3 is TGCAGCGCCCGAGGGGGCCCAGCCATGAACACTGAAGCTTTCTTT. Encoded protein: CSARGGPAMNTEAFF. The chain uses TRBV29-1 and TRBJ1-1; 7 bases match TRBD1. The CDR3 extends over 15 amino acids. Trimming cost V 7 bases and J 0 bases; bases outside gene matches: 11. From germline, CDR1 is SQVTM and CDR2 ANQGSEA.

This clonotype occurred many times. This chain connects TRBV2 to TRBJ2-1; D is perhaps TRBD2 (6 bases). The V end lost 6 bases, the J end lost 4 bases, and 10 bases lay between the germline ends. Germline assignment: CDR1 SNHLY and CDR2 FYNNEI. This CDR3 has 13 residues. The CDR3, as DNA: TGTGCCAGCAGGACCCGGGGGTACAATGAGCAGTTCTTC. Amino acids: CASRTRGYNEQFF.

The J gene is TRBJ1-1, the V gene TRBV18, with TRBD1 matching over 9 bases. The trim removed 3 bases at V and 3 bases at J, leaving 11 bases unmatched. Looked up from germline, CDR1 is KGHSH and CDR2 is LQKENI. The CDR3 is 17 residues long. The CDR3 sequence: CASSPYTQGAVDTEAFF. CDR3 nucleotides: TGTGCCAGCTCACCGTATACACAGGGGGCGGTCGACACTGAAGCTTTCTTT.

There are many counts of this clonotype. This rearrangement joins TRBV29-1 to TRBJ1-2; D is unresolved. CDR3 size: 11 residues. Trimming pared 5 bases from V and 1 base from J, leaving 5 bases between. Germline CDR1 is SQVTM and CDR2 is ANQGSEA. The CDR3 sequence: CSVLINYGYTF. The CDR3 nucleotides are TGCAGCGTTTTAATTAACTATGGCTACACCTTC.

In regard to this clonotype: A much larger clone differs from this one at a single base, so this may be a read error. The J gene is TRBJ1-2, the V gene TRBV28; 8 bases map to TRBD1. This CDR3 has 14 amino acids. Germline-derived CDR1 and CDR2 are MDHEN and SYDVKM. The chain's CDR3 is CAGSLGDRGYGYTF. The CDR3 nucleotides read TGTGCCGGCAGTTTAGGTGACAGGGGCTATGGCTACACCTTC.

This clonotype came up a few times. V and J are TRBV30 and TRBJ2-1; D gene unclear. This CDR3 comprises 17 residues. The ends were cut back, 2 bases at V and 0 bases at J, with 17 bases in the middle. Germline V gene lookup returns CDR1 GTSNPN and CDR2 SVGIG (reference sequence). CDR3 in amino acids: CAWSHPLLPLSYNEQFF. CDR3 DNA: TGTGCCTGGAGTCACCCCTTATTACCTCTCTCCTACAATGAGCAGTTCTTC.

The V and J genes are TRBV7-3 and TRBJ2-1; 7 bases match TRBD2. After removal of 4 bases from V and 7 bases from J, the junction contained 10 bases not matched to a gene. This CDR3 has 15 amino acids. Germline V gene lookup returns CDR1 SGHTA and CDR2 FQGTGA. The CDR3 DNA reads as TGTGCCAGCAGCTCCTCTAGCGGATTCGGGAATGAGCAGTTCTTC. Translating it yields CASSSSSGFGNEQFF.

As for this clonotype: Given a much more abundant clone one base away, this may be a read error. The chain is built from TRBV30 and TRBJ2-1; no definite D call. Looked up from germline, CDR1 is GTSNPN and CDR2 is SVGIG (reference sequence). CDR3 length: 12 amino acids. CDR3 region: CAWSLLYSEQFF. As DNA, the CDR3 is TGTGCCTGGAGCCTATTGTACAGTGAGCAGTTCTTC.

CDR3 nucleotide sequence: TGTGCCAGCAGCCGCCGGGGGGGAACAGATACGCAGTATTTT. Translation gives CASSRRGGTDTQYF. The genes are TRBV7-3 and TRBJ2-3, with TRBD2 identical over 8 bases. This CDR3 region has 14 residues. Trimming removed 5 bases from V and 3 bases from J; junction bases left unmatched: 4. Germline V CDR1 and CDR2: SGHTA, FQGTGA.

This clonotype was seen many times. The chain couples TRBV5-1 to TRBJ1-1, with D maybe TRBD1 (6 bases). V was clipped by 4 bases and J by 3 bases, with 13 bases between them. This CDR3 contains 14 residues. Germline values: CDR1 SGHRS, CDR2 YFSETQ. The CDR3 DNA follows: TGCGCCAGCAGCCTCCCCGGACAGTACACTGAAGCTTTCTTT. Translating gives CASSLPGQYTEAFF.

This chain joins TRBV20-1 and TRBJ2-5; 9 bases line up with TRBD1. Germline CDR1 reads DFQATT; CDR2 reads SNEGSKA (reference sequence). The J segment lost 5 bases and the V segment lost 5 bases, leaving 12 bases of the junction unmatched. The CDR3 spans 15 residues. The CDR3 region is CSADPTDRGKETQYF. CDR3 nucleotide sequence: TGCAGTGCTGACCCTACGGACAGGGGAAAGGAGACCCAGTACTTC.

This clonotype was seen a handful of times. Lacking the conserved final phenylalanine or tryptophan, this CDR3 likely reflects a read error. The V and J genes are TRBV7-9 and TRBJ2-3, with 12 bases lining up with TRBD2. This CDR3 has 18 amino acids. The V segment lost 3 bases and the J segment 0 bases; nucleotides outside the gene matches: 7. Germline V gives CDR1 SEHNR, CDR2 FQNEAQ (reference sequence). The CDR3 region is CASSFTLAGGPSTDTQYL. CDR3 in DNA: TGTGCCAGCAGCTTTACACTAGCGGGAGGCCCAAGCACAGATACGCAGTATCTT.

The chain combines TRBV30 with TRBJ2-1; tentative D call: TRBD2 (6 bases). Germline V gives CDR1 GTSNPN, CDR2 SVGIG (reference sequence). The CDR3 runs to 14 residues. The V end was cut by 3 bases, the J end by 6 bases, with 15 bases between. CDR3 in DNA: TGTGCCTGGAGCCTCTTCCTGGGGGGCAATGAGCAGTTCTTC. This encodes CAWSLFLGGNEQFF.